The 16 T cell receptor beta chains presented below share a single source sample, sequenced in a study of PD-1 blockade in classical Hodgkin lymphoma. Data came from immunoSEQ multiplex PCR; TCRdb stores just in-frame clones and leaves some out. The sample yields tens of thousands of clones, around 85% seen once. Time point meaning: cycle 4 day 1 (C4D1), after around six weeks of nivolumab. Every single patient, without exception, relapsed after autologous stem cell transplantation, and brentuximab vedotin exposure varied. Thawed PBMCs yielded CD4+ T cells through magnetic negative selection. The sequencing here drew on CD4+ T cells from blood, taken before the fourth cycle of nivolumab. The receptors derive from a human donor with classical Hodgkin lymphoma.

J is TRBJ1-2 and V is TRBV5-4, with 9 bases identical to TRBD1. Germline CDR1 SGHNT, CDR2 YYREEE (reference sequence). V trimming: 4 bases; J trimming: 8 bases; junction bases outside the gene matches: 9. The CDR3 is 14 amino acids. CDR3: CASSAPGQGYGYTF. The DNA for the CDR3 is TGTGCCAGCAGCGCCCCGGGACAGGGATACGGCTACACCTTC.

The V and J genes are TRBV7-6 and TRBJ2-2, with D maybe TRBD1 (6 bases). The CDR3 sequence is 13 residues long. CDR1 and CDR2 (germline): SGHVS, FNYEAQ. V dropped 4 bases and J dropped 8 bases, with 11 bases sitting between them. CDR3 nucleotides: TGTGCCAGCAGCTCCCAGGGGAGAGGGGAGCTGTTTTTT. It encodes CASSSQGRGELFF.

This clone was picked up one time. The V gene is TRBV6-5, the J gene TRBJ2-7; no definite D call. The V gene lost 6 bases and the J gene lost 5 bases, with 8 bases spanning the gap. This CDR3 is 11 amino acids long. Germline V gene lookup returns CDR1 MNHEY and CDR2 SVGAGI. CDR3 in DNA: TGTGCCAGCAGACGTCTCAACGAGCAGTACTTC. It translates to CASRRLNEQYF.

The J gene is TRBJ2-7, the V gene TRBV6-5; D ambiguous. Trimming removed 11 bases from V and 1 base from J, with 12 bases in between. The CDR3 covers 12 residues. In germline, CDR1 is MNHEY, CDR2 SVGAGI. The CDR3, as DNA: TGTGCCGCTGGGGTCTTTTCCTACGAGCAGTACTTC. It yields the protein CAAGVFSYEQYF.

This clone was seen a single time. This chain uses TRBV7-3 with TRBJ2-5; TRBD2 agrees at 8 bases. V was clipped by 5 bases and J by 5 bases; unmatched bases: 7. CDR3 length: 14 residues. Germline loops: CDR1 SGHTA, CDR2 FQGTGA. The CDR3 sequence is CASSPKRGPETQYF. The CDR3 nucleotides are TGTGCCAGCAGCCCAAAGCGGGGGCCCGAGACCCAGTACTTC.

This sequence joins TRBV18 and TRBJ2-1, with a possible D match to TRBD1 (6 bases). CDR3 size: 14 residues. V lost 8 bases, J lost 8 bases, and 19 bases lay in between. The germline CDR1 and CDR2 sequences are KGHSH and LQKENI. This chain's CDR3 is CASRLSGTTHEQFF. The CDR3 DNA sequence: TGTGCCAGCCGACTATCCGGGACAACGCATGAGCAGTTCTTC.

The V and J genes are TRBV19 and TRBJ2-1; D ambiguous. V lost 7 bases and J lost 0, with 16 bases in between. Germline assignment: CDR1 LNHDA and CDR2 SQIVND (reference sequence). The CDR3 runs 16 residues. CDR3 coding DNA: TGTGCCAGTACTGACCGCGGCCTCAGCTCCTACAATGAGCAGTTCTTC. This gives the protein CASTDRGLSSYNEQFF. Full variable domain (outside the CDR3, taken from reference TRBV19 and TRBJ2-1): DGGITQSPKYLFRKEGQNVTLSCEQNLNHDAMYWYRQDPGQGLRLIYYSQIVNDFQKGDIAEGYSVSREKKESFPLTVTSAQKNPTAFYLCASTDRGLSSYNEQFFGPGTRLTVL.

J is TRBJ1-6 and V is TRBV12-5, with D possibly matching TRBD1 (5 bases). CDR1 is LGHNT, CDR2 FRNRAP, per germline. Trimming stripped 2 bases from V and 8 bases from J, with 19 bases between. CDR3 size: 17 residues. The CDR3 DNA sequence: TGTGCTAGTGGTTTGAGAATAGTCGGGACCCTGTATTCACCCCTCCACTTT. Translated, it gives CASGLRIVGTLYSPLHF.

This sequence joins TRBV7-9 and TRBJ2-7; 9 bases align to TRBD1. The junction had 13 bases not matched to a gene; V was cut back by 4 bases and J by 6 bases. Germline CDR1 reads SEHNR; CDR2 reads FQNEAQ (reference sequence). The CDR3 totals 16 residues. This CDR3 is CASSSIGGLTGGEQYF. CDR3 in DNA: TGTGCCAGCAGCTCCATTGGGGGATTGACAGGGGGCGAGCAGTACTTC.

The chain links TRBV7-9 to TRBJ2-1; weak D call: TRBD2 (6 bases). This CDR3 spans 14 amino acids. The V gene's germline CDR1 is SEHNR and CDR2 FQNEAQ (reference sequence). V was pared by 3 bases and J by 7 bases, with 13 bases between. The DNA for the CDR3 is TGTGCCAGCAGCTTCGGCCTAGCGCAAAATGAGCAGTTCTTC. Amino acids: CASSFGLAQNEQFF.

As for this clone: At the DNA level, this CDR3 is encoded by other sequences in the same sample as well. The gene calls are TRBV7-3 and TRBJ2-7; D is perhaps TRBD2 (5 bases). The CDR3 consists of 14 residues. Germline V CDR1 and CDR2: SGHTA, FQGTGA. Trimming removed 2 bases from V and 1 base from J, with 9 bases in between. The CDR3 is CASSLGPGSYEQYF. The CDR3, as DNA: TGTGCCAGCAGCTTAGGCCCGGGGTCCTACGAGCAGTACTTC.

V gene TRBV9 combines with J gene TRBJ1-3, with a weak D call TRBD1 (5 bases). Germline-derived CDR1 and CDR2 are SGDLS and YYNGEE. This CDR3 has 14 amino acids. Trimming took 5 bases from V and 0 from J, leaving 9 bases between them. The CDR3 DNA is TGTGCCAGCAGTAAAGACAGCTCTGGAAACACCATATATTTT. Amino acids: CASSKDSSGNTIYF.

The V gene is TRBV1, the J gene TRBJ1-6; TRBD1 is the table's D call and was not checked against the DNA. TRBV1 constitutes a pseudogene. The CDR3 is made up of 17 amino acids. The CDR3 sequence is CTSSQDVRDTNSSPLHF. In DNA, the CDR3 is TGCACCAGCAGCCAAGATGTTCGGGACACCAATTCTTCACCCCTCCACTTT.

V gene TRBV12-2 combines with J gene TRBJ2-7; TRBD2, the table's D call, lacks a check against the DNA. TRBV12-2 is noted as a pseudogene. The CDR3 loop spans 18 amino acids. This CDR3 reads CASRLGTSGGAFSYEQYF. DNA of the CDR3: TGTGCAAGTCGCTTAGGGACTAGCGGGGGGGCTTTCTCCTACGAGCAGTACTTC.

This chain uses TRBV7-2 with TRBJ2-1, with D perhaps being TRBD1 or TRBD2 (6 bases each). The CDR3 is 15 amino acids. V lost 2 bases and J lost 5, with 13 bases in between. Germline assignment: CDR1 SGHTA and CDR2 FQGNSA. In DNA form, the CDR3 reads TGTGCCAGCAGCTTAAGCTGGGGGGCCCACAATGAGCAGTTCTTC. Its protein product is CASSLSWGAHNEQFF.

The table lists this clone with a few counts. The chain employs TRBV19 and TRBJ2-7; 10 bases align to TRBD1. V dropped 2 bases and J dropped 6; count of bases not matched to a gene: 4. This CDR3 contains 14 residues. Germline V CDR1 and CDR2: LNHDA, SQIVND (reference sequence). CDR3 nucleotides: TGTGCCAGTAGTATACGGGACAGGGGAGCCGAGCAGTACTTC. Translating gives CASSIRDRGAEQYF.